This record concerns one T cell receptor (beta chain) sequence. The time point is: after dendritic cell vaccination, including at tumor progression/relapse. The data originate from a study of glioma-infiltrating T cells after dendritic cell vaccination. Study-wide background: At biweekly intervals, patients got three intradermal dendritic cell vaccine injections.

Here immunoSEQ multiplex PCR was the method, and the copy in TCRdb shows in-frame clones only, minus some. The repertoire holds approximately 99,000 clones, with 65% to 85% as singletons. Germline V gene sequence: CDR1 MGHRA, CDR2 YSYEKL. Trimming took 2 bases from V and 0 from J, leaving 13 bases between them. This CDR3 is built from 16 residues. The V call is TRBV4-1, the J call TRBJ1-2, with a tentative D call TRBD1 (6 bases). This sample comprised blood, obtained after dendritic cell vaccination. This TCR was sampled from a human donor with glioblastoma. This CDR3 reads CASSQSYKGANYGYTF. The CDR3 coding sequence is TGCGCCAGCAGCCAATCGTATAAGGGGGCTAACTATGGCTACACCTTC.